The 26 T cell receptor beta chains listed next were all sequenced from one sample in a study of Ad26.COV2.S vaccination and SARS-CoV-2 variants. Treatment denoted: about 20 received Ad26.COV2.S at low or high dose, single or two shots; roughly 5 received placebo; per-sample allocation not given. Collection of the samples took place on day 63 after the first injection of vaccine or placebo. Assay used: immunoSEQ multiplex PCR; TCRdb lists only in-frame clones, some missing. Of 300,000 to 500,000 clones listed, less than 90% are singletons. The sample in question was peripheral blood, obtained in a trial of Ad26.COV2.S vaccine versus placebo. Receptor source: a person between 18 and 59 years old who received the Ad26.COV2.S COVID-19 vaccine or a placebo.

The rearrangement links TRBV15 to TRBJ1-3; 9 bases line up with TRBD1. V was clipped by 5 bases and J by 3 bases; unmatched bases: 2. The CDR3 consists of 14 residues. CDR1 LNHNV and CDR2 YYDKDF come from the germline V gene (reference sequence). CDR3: CATSLDRGGNTIYF. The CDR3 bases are TGTGCCACCAGCCTGGACAGGGGTGGAAACACCATATATTTT.

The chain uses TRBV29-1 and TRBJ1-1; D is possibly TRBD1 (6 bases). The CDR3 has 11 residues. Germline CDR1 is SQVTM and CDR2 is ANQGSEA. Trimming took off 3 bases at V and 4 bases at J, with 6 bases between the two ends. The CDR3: CSVEDSTEAFF. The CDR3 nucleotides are TGCAGCGTTGAGGACAGCACTGAAGCTTTCTTT.

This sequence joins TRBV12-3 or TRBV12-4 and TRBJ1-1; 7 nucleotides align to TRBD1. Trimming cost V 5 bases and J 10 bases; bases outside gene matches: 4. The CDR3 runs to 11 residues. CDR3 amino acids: CASSLDRAAFF. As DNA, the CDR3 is TGTGCCAGCAGTCTCGACAGGGCAGCTTTCTTT.

The CDR3: CASSQGDRVTEAFF. CDR3 DNA: TGTGCCAGCAGCCAAGGGGACAGGGTCACTGAAGCTTTCTTT. The J gene is TRBJ1-1, the V gene TRBV3-1 (or the pseudogene TRBV3-2); TRBD1 matches 9 bases. In germline, CDR1 is LGHDT, CDR2 YNNKEL (reference sequence). The trim removed 1 base at V and 4 bases at J, leaving 1 base unmatched. The CDR3 is 14 residues long.

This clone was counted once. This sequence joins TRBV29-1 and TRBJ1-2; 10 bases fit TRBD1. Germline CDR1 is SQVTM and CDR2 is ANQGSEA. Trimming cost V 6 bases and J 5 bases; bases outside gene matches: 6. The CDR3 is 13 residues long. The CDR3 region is CSVGRTGGYGYTF. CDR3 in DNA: TGCAGCGTGGGGCGGACAGGGGGATATGGCTACACCTTC.

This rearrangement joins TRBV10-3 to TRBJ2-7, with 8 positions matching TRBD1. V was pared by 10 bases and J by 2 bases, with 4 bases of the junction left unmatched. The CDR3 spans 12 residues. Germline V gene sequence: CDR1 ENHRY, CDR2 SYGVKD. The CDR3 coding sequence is TGTGCCAGCCGGGACAGGACCTACGAGCAGTACTTC. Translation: CASRDRTYEQYF.

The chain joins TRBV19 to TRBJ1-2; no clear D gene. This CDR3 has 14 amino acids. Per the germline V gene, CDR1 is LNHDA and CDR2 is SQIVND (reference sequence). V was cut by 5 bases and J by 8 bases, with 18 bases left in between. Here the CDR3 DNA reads TGTGCCAGTAGTCCTTCCGTGGTAGGGCGGGGCTACACCTTC. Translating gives CASSPSVVGRGYTF.

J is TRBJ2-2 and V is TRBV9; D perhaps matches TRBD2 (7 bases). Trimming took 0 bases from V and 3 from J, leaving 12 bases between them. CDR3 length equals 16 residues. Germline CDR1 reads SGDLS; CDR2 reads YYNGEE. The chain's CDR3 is CASSVEGGTYTGELFF. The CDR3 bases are TGTGCCAGCAGCGTAGAGGGGGGGACTTACACCGGGGAGCTGTTTTTT.

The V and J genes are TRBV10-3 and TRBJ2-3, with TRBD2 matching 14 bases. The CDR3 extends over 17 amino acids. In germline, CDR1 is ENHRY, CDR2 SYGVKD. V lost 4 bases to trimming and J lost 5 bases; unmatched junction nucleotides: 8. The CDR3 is CAISVASTSGGVDTQYF. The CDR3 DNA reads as TGTGCCATCAGTGTAGCTTCGACTAGCGGGGGGGTAGATACGCAGTATTTT.

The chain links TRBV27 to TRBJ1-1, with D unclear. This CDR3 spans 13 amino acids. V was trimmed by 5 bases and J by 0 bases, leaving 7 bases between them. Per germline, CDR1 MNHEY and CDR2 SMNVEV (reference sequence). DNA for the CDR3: TGTGCCAGCAGTCTAGGTATGAACACTGAAGCTTTCTTT. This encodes CASSLGMNTEAFF.

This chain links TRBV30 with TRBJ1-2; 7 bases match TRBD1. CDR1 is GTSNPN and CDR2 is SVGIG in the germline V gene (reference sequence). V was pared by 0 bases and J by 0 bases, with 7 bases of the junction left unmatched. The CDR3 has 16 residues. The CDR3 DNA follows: TGTGCCTGGAGTGTAGGGGGCGCGGGAACTAACTATGGCTACACCTTC. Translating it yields CAWSVGGAGTNYGYTF.

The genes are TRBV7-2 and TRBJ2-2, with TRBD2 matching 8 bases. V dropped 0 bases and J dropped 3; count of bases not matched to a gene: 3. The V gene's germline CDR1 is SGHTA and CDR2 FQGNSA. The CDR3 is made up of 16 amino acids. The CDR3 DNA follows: TGTGCCAGCAGCTTAGCCGGGGGGGCGGACACCGGGGAGCTGTTTTTT. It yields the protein CASSLAGGADTGELFF.

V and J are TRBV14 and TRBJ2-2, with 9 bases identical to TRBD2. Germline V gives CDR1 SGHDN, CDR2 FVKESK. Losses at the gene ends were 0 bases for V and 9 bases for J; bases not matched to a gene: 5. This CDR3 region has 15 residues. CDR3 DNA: TGTGCCAGCAGCCAAGAGGCTAGCGGGGACTGGGAGCTGTTTTTT. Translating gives CASSQEASGDWELFF.

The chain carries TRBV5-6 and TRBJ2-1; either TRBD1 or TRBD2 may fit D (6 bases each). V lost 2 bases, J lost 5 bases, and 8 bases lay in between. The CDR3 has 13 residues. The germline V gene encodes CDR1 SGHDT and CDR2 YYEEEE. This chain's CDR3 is CASSLGGHNEQFF. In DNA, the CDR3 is TGTGCCAGCAGCTTAGGGGGGCACAATGAGCAGTTCTTC.

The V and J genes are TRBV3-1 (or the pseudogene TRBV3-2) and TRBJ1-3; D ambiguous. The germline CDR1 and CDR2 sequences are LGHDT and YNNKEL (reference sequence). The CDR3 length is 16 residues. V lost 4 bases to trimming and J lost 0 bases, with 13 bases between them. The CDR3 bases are TGTGCCAGCAGCCGCCAAGAATTGCTCTCTGGAAACACCATATATTTT. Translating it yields CASSRQELLSGNTIYF.

The CDR3 region has the DNA TGTGCCAGCAGCTTAAACCGGGACTTCACAGATACGCAGTATTTT. It specifies CASSLNRDFTDTQYF. The V gene is TRBV13, the J gene TRBJ2-3, with D possibly TRBD2 on 6 matching bases. The V gene lost 2 bases and the J gene lost 2 bases, with 11 bases spanning the gap. Germline V gives CDR1 PRHDT, CDR2 FYEKMQ (reference sequence). CDR3 length: 15 residues.

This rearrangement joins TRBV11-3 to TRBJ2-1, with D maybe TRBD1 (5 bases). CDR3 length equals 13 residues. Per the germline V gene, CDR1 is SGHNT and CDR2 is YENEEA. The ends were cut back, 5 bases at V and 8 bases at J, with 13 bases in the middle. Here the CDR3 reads CASSPRVGDEQFF. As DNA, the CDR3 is TGTGCCAGCAGCCCCAGGGTTGGCGATGAGCAGTTCTTC. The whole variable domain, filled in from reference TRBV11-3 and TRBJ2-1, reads EAGVVQSPRYKIIEKKQPVAFWCNPISGHNTLYWYLQNLGQGPELLIRYENEEAVDDSQLPKDRFSAERLKGVDSTLKIQPAELGDSAVYLCASSPRVGDEQFFGPGTRLTVL.

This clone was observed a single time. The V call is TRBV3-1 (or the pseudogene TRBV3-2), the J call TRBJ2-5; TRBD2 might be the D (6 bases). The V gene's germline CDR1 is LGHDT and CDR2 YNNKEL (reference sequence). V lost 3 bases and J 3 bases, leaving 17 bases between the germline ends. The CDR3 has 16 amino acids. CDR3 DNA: TGTGCCAGCAGCCAGGGGGGAGGCAGAACAAAAGAGACCCAGTACTTC. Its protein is CASSQGGGRTKETQYF.

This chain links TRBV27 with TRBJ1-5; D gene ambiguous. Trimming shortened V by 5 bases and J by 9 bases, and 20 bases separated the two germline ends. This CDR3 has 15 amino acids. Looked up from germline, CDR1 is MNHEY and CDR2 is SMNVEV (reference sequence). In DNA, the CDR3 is TGTGCCAGCAGTGCGACCTGGTTAGCCCCATCGCCCCAGCATTTT. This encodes CASSATWLAPSPQHF.

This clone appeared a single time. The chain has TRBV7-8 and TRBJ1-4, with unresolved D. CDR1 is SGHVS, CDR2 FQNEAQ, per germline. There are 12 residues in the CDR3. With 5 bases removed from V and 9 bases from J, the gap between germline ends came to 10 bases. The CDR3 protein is CASSRVGQKLFF. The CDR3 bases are TGTGCCAGCAGCCGTGTAGGGCAAAAACTGTTTTTT.

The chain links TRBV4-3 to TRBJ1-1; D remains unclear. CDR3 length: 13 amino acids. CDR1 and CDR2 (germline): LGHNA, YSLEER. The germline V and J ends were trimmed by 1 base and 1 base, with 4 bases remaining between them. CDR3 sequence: CASSQGRNTEAFF. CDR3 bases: TGCGCCAGCAGCCAAGGCAGGAACACTGAAGCTTTCTTT.

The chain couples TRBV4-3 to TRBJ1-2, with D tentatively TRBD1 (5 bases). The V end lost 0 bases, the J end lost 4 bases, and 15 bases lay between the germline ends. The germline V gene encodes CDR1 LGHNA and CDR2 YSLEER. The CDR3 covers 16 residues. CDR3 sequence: CASSQDRGTKTYGYTF. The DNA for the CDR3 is TGCGCCAGCAGCCAAGACAGAGGGACTAAGACCTATGGCTACACCTTC.

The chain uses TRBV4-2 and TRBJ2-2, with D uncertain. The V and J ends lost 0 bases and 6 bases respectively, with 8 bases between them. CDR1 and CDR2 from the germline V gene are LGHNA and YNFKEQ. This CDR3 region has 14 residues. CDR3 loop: CASSQESAPGELFF. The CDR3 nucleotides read TGTGCCAGCAGCCAAGAGTCGGCACCCGGGGAGCTGTTTTTT.

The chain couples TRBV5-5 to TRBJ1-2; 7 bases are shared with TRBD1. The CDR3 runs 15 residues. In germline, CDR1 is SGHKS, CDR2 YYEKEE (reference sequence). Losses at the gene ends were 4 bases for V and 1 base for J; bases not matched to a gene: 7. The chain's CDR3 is CASSLGQESNYGYTF. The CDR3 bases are TGTGCCAGCAGCCTAGGACAGGAAAGTAACTATGGCTACACCTTC.

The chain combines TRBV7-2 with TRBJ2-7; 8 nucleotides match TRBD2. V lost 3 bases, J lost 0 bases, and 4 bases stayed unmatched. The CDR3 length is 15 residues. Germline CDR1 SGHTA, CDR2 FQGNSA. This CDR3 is CASSLNGGGSYEQYF. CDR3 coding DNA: TGTGCCAGCAGCTTGAACGGGGGGGGCTCCTACGAGCAGTACTTC.

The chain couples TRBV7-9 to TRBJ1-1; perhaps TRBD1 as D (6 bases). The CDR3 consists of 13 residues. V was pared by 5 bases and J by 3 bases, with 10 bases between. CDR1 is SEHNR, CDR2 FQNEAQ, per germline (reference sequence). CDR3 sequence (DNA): TGTGCCAGCAGCCTAGACAGGTACACTGAAGCTTTCTTT. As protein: CASSLDRYTEAFF.